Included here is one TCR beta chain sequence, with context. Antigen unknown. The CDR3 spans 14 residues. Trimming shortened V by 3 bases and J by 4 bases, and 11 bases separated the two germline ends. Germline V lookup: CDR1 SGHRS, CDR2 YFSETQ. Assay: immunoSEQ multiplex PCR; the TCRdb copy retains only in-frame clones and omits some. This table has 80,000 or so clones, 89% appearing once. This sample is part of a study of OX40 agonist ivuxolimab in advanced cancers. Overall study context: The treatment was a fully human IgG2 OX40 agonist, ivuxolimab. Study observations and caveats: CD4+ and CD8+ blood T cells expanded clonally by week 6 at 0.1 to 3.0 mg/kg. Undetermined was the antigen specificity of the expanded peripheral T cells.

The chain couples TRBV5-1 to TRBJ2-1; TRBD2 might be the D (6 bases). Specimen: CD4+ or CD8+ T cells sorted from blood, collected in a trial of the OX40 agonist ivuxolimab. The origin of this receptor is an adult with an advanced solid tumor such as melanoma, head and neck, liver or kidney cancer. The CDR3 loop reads CASSYYSGYNEQFF. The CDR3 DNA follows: TGCGCCAGCAGCTATTATAGCGGATACAATGAGCAGTTCTTC.